The 2 T cell receptor beta chains in this list originate from one sample, sequenced in a study of CD8 T cells in ankylosing spondylitis. Findings and caveats of the study: Made up of eight highly homologous variants, a TCR beta motif appeared characteristic of ankylosing spondylitis blood.

TCRdb analysed the 5' RACE reads with MiXCR anew, one entry per CDR3 protein. Altogether 670,000 or so distinct CDR3 sequences are present, around 17% being singletons, with the ten largest covering around 19%. What these receptors recognize is not known. The specimen was blood, either unsorted or a sorted T cell fraction (not recorded which). The receptors originated from a male donor with ankylosing spondylitis.

This clonotype was seen only a few times. The CDR3 region is CAISVLRGDEQFF. DNA of the CDR3: TGTGCCATCAGTGTGTTGCGGGGCGATGAGCAGTTCTTC. The V and J genes are TRBV10-3 and TRBJ2-1; maybe TRBD2 (6 bases). The length of the CDR3 is 13 residues. The V gene's germline CDR1 is ENHRY and CDR2 SYGVKD. With 4 bases removed from V and 8 bases from J, the gap between germline ends came to 12 bases.

The V and J genes are TRBV3-1 and TRBJ1-1; D call uncertain. V gave up 8 bases and J gave up 1 base, with 11 bases separating them. The germline V gene encodes CDR1 LGHDT and CDR2 YNNKEL (reference sequence). The CDR3 is 13 residues long. The CDR3 protein is CASSKSGNTEAFF. DNA of the CDR3: TGTGCCAGCTCCAAATCGGGGAACACTGAAGCTTTCTTT.